Each of the 6 T cell receptor beta chains below was sequenced from the same sample in a study of T cells in narcolepsy. Method: immunoSEQ multiplex PCR; TCRdb's copy keeps in-frame clones and lacks some. There are roughly 24,000 clones in the sample; about 80% occur only once, and 4.2% lies in the top ten. Sequenced material: memory (CD45RA-) CD4+ T cells from blood. The receptor set was obtained from a human donor in good health.

V and J are TRBV2 and TRBJ1-1; 9 bases are a match to TRBD1. The CDR3 loop spans 13 amino acids. CDR1 SNHLY and CDR2 FYNNEI come from the germline V gene. The V and J ends lost 2 bases and 10 bases, in that order; junction bases with no gene match: 5. Written as DNA, the CDR3 is TGTGCCAGCAGTGAAACAGGGGGCTACCGAGCTTTCTTT. Translated, it gives CASSETGGYRAFF.

The rearrangement uses TRBV6-6 and TRBJ2-3, with 10 bases aligning to TRBD1. Trimming at V came to 5 bases and at J to 5 bases, leaving 7 bases not matched to a gene. Germline V gives CDR1 MNHNY, CDR2 SVGAGI (reference sequence). This CDR3 comprises 15 residues. The CDR3 DNA follows: TGTGCCAGCAGTCATGGACAGGGGGTGGTAGATACGCAGTATTTT. Protein sequence: CASSHGQGVVDTQYF.

This sequence joins TRBV4-1 and TRBJ2-3; 16 positions match TRBD2. The ends lost 0 bases at V and 7 bases at J; junction bases unmatched: 4. This CDR3 is 17 amino acids long. CDR1 and CDR2 from the germline V gene are MGHRA and YSYEKL. The CDR3 bases are TGCGCCAGCAGCCAAGAGGGACTAGCGGGGGGGCAGAATACGCAGTATTTT. Residues: CASSQEGLAGGQNTQYF.

This chain joins TRBV19 and TRBJ1-4; D gene unclear. This CDR3 has 13 amino acids. Trimming stripped 8 bases from V and 4 bases from J, with 11 bases between. Germline CDR1 LNHDA, CDR2 SQIVND (reference sequence). CDR3 region: CASFGPNNEKLFF. The CDR3 nucleotides are TGTGCCAGTTTCGGACCGAATAATGAAAAACTGTTTTTT.

The V gene is TRBV9, the J gene TRBJ2-7; D gene unclear. The CDR3 runs to 14 residues. With 0 bases removed from V and 4 bases from J, the gap between germline ends came to 11 bases. CDR1 SGDLS and CDR2 YYNGEE come from the germline V gene. CDR3 DNA: TGTGCCAGCAGCGTAGGAGTGCTTCCTTACGAGCAGTACTTC. This codes for CASSVGVLPYEQYF.

This clone was recorded only once. The chain links TRBV11-3 to TRBJ2-2, with D possibly being TRBD2 (5 bases). CDR1 and CDR2 (germline): SGHNT, YENEEA. The CDR3 spans 13 residues. The V gene lost 1 base and the J gene lost 6 bases, with 6 bases spanning the gap. The CDR3 here is CASSLAGAGELFF. The CDR3 DNA sequence: TGTGCCAGCAGCTTAGCCGGGGCCGGGGAGCTGTTTTTT.